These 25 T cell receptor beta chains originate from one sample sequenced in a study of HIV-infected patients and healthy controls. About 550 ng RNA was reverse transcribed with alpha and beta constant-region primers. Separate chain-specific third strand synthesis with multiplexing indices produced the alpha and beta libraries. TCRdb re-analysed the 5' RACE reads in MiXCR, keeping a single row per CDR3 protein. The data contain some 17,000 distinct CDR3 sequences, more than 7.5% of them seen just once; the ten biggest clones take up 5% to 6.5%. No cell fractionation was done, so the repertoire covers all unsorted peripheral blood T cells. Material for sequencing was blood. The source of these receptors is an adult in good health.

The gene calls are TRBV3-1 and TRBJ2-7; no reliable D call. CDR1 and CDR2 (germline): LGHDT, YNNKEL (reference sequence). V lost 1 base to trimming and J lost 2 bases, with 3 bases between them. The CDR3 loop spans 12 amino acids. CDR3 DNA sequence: TGTGCCAGCAGCCAAGTGCCCTACGAGCAGTACGTC. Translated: CASSQVPYEQYV.

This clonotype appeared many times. CDR3 sequence reads: CSARDRGHEQYV. CDR3 bases: TGCAGTGCTAGGGACAGGGGGCACGAGCAGTACGTC. The chain carries TRBV20-1 and TRBJ2-7; TRBD1 agrees at 11 bases. The V gene's germline CDR1 is DFQATT and CDR2 SNEGSKA (reference sequence). This CDR3 has 12 amino acids. Trimming removed 3 bases from V and 5 bases from J; junction bases left unmatched: 0.

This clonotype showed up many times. The CDR3 DNA reads as TGTGCCAGCAGCTTGGGTCCTTCGGGGGGCTACACTGAAGCTTTCTTT. The encoded protein is CASSLGPSGGYTEAFF. The chain combines TRBV5-6 with TRBJ1-1; the D gene is possibly TRBD1 (6 bases). Trimming removed 0 bases at V and 3 bases at J, with 15 bases between. Per the germline V gene, CDR1 is SGHDT and CDR2 is YYEEEE. The CDR3 has 16 amino acids.

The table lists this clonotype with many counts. DNA of the CDR3: TGTGCCAGCAGCTCCCGGACTAGCGGGAGCTTTAATGAGCAGTTCTTC. Protein product: CASSSRTSGSFNEQFF. The genes are TRBV11-3 and TRBJ2-1, with TRBD2 identical over 13 bases. This CDR3 has 16 residues. J gave up 7 bases and V 4 bases, and 7 bases lay outside the gene matches. Germline loops: CDR1 SGHNT, CDR2 YENEEA.

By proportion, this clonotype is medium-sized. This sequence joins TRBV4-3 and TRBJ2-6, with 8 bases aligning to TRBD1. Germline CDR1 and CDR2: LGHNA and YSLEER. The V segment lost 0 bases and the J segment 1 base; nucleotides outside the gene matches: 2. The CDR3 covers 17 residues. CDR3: CASSQDRGRSGANVLTF. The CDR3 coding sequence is TGCGCCAGCAGCCAAGACAGGGGGCGTTCTGGGGCCAACGTCCTGACTTTC.

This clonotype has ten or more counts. In DNA form, the CDR3 reads TGTGCCAGCAGCGGATCACAGAGCCCCTACGAGCAGTACGTC. Amino acid sequence: CASSGSQSPYEQYV. This chain links TRBV6-5 with TRBJ2-7; D not certain. CDR3 length equals 14 residues. CDR1 MNHEY and CDR2 SVGAGI come from the germline V gene. Trimming stripped 6 bases from V and 2 bases from J, with 14 bases between.

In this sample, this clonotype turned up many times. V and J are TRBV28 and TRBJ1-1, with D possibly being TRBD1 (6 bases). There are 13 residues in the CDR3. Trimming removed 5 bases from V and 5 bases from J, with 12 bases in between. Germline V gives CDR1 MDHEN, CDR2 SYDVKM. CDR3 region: CASSQQGATEAFF. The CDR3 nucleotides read TGTGCCAGCAGTCAACAGGGTGCGACTGAAGCTTTCTTT.

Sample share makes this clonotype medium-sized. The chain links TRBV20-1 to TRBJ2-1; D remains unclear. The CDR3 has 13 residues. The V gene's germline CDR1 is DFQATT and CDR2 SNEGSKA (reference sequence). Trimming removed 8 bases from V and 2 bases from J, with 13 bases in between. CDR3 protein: CSYPSPPYNEQFF. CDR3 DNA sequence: TGCAGTTACCCAAGTCCGCCCTACAATGAGCAGTTCTTC.

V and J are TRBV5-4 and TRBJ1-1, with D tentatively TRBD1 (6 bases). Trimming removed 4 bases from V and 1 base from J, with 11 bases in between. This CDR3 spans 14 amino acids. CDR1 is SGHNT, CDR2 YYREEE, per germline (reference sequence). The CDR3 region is CASSLDSSNTEAFF. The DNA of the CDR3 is TGTGCCAGCAGCCTGGACAGTTCGAACACTGAAGCTTTCTTT.

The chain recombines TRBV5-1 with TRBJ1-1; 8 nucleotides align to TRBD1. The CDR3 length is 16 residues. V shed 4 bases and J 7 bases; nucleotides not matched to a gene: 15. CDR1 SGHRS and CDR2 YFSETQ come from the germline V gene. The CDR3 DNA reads TGCGCCAGCAGCACAGGACAGGGAAGGCCCTTTGGTGAAGCTTTCTTT. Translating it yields CASSTGQGRPFGEAFF. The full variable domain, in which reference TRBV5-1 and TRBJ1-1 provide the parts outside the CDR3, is KAGVTQTPRYLIKTRGQQVTLSCSPISGHRSVSWYQQTPGQGLQFLFEYFSETQRNKGNFPGRFSGRQFSNSRSEMNVSTLELGDSALYLCASSTGQGRPFGEAFFGQGTRLTVV.

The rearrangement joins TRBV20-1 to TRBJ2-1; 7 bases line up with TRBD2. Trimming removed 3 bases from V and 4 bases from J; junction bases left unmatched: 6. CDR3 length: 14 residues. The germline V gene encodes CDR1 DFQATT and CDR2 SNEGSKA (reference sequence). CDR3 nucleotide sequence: TGCAGTGCTAGCCGCGGGAGAGGGTACAATGAGCAGTTCTTC. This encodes CSASRGRGYNEQFF.

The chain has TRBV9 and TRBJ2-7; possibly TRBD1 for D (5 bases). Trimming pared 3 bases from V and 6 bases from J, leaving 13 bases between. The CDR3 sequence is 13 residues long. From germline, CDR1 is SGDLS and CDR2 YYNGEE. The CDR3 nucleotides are TGTGCCAGCAGCGCTGGACCCCAGGGCGAGCAGTACTTC. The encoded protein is CASSAGPQGEQYF.

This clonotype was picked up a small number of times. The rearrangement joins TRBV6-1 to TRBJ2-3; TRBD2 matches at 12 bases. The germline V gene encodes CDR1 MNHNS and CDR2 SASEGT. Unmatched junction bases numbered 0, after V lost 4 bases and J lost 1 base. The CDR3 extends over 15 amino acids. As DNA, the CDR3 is TGTGCCAGCAGTGGACTAGCGGGAGGCACAGATACGCAGTATTTT. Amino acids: CASSGLAGGTDTQYF.

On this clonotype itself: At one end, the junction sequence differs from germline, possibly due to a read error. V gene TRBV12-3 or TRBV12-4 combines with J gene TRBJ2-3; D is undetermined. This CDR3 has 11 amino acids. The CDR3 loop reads CTSSPRDTQYF. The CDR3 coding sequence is TGTACCAGCAGCCCGAGGGATACGCAGTATTTT.

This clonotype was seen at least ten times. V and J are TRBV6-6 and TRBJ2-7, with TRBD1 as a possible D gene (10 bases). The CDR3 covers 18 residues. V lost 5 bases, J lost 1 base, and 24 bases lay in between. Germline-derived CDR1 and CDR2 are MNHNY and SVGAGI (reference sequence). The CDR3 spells CASSGRQGAGGISYEQYF. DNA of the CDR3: TGTGCCAGCAGTGGGAGACAGGGGGCGGGAGGGATTTCCTACGAGCAGTACTTC.

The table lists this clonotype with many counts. The DNA of the CDR3 is TGTGCCATCGGGGGGTCTAGTCTCGACAATGAGCAGTTCTTC. Amino acid sequence: CAIGGSSLDNEQFF. The chain has TRBV10-3 and TRBJ2-1, with D possibly matching TRBD2 (6 bases). CDR3 length: 14 amino acids. V was shortened by 8 bases and J by 5 bases, with 16 bases between the two germline ends. CDR1 and CDR2 (germline): ENHRY, SYGVKD.

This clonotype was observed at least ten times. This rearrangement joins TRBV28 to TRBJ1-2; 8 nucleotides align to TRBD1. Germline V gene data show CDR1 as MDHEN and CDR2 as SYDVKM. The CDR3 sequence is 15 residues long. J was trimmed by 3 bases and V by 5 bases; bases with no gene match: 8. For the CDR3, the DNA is TGTGCCAGCAGTCAACCGGGACAGGACTACTATGGCTACACCTTC. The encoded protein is CASSQPGQDYYGYTF.

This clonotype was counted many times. The CDR3: CASSEGFTSTDTQYF. The DNA for the CDR3 is TGTGCCAGCAGTGAGGGGTTTACTAGCACAGATACGCAGTATTTT. V and J are TRBV6-1 and TRBJ2-3; D is uncertain. Germline CDR1 and CDR2: MNHNS and SASEGT. V lost 3 bases and J 0 bases, leaving 10 bases between the germline ends. This CDR3 comprises 15 residues.

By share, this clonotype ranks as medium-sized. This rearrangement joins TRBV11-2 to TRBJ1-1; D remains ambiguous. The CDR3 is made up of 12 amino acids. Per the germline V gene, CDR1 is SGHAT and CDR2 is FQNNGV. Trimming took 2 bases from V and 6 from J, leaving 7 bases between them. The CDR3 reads CASSLSLAEAFF. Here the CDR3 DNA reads TGTGCCAGCAGCTTATCGCTAGCTGAAGCTTTCTTT.

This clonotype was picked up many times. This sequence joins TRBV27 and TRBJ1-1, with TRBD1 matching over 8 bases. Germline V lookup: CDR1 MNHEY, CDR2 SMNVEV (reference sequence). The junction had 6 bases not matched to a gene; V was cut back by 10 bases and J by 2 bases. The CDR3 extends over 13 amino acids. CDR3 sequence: CATSGGGNTEAFF. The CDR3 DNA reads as TGTGCCACCTCAGGGGGCGGTAACACTGAAGCTTTCTTT.

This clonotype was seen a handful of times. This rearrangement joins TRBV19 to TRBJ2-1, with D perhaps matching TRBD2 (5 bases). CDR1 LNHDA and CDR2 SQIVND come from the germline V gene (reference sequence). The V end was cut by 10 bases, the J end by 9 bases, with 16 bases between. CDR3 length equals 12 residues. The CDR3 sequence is CATLSAGVEQFF. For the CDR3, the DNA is TGTGCCACCCTGTCGGCCGGGGTTGAGCAGTTCTTC.

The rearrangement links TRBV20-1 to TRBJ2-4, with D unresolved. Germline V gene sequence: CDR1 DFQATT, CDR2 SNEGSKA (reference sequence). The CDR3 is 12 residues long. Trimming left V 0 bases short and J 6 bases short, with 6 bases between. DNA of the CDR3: TGCAGTGCTAGAGATCTCGCAAACATTCAGTACTTC. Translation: CSARDLANIQYF.

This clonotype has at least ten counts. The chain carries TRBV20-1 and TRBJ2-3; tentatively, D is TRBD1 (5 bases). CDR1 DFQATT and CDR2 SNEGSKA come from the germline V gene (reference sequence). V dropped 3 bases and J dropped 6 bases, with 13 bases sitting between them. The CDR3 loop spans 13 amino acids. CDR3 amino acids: CSARETPGDTQYF. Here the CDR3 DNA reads TGCAGTGCTAGGGAGACCCCAGGGGATACGCAGTATTTT.

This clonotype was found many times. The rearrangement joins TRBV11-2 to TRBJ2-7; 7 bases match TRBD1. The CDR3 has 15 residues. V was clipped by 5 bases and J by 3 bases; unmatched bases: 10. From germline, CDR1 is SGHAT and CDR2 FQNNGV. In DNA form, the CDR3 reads TGTGCCAGCAGCATAGGGGGCGCGGGTATCTACGAGCAGTACTTC. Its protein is CASSIGGAGIYEQYF.

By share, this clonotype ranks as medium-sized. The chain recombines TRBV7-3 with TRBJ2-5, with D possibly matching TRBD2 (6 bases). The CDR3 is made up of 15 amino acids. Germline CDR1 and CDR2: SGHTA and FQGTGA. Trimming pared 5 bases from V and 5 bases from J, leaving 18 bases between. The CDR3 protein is CASSPRDSPWETQYF. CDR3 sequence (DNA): TGTGCCAGCAGCCCACGGGACTCCCCCTGGGAGACCCAGTACTTC.